This TCR beta chain was captured by sequencing in a study of blood T cell repertoires in COVID-19. Across the study: Samples came from the United States, Italy and Spain, spanning acute and convalescent COVID-19. From T cells, B-cell-depleted T cells, or PBMCs came the material, which was cDNA or gDNA.

Source study methods: Amplification of reference gene primers was used by the study to estimate nucleated cell counts. Some clones are missing from TCRdb's copy, which holds only in-frame ones; the method was immunoSEQ multiplex PCR. The D gene and trimming were derived from the DNA, and the V and J assignments and clone size from that table. Among about 260,000 clones listed, approximately 89% were seen once. The germline V and J ends were trimmed by 1 base and 5 bases, with 15 bases remaining between them. From germline, CDR1 is SGHNT and CDR2 YYREEE (reference sequence). The CDR3 has 15 amino acids. The Seattle site enrolled patients during active infection and followed them longitudinally.

This clonotype was sampled from a woman aged 70 to 79 with COVID-19, enrolled during active disease. Sequenced sample: peripheral blood. The chain has TRBV5-4 and TRBJ2-5; D call uncertain. This chain's CDR3 is CASSLSLSVLETQYF. In nucleotides, the CDR3 is TGTGCCAGCAGCTTGTCACTTAGTGTTCTGGAGACCCAGTACTTC.